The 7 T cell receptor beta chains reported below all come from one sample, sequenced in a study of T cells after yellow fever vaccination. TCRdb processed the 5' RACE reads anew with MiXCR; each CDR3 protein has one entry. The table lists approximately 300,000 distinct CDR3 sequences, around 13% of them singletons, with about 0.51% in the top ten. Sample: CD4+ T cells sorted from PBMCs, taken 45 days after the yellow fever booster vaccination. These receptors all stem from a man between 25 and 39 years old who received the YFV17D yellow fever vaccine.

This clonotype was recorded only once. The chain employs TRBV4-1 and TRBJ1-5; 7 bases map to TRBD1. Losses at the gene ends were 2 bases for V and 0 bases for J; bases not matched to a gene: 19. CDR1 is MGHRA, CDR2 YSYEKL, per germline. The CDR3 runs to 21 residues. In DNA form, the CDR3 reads TGCGCCAGCAGCCAAAAAAGCCCAGGGGGAGTCAAATCTAATAGCAATCAGCCCCAGCATTTT. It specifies CASSQKSPGGVKSNSNQPQHF.

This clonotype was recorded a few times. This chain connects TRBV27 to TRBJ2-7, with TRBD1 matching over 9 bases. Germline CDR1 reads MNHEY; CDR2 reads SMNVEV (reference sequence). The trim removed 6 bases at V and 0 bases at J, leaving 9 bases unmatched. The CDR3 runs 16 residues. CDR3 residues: CASSPGQGWGSYEQYF. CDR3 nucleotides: TGTGCCAGCAGCCCAGGACAGGGGTGGGGCTCCTACGAGCAGTACTTC.

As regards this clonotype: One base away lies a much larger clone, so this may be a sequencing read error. CDR3 bases: TGCACTGCTAGAGATCCAGCTAGCGGGAGCTCCTACGAGCAGTACTTC. Its protein product is CTARDPASGSSYEQYF. J is TRBJ2-7 and V is TRBV20-1; 10 bases agree with TRBD2. The CDR3 contains 16 residues. The germline V gene encodes CDR1 DFQATT and CDR2 SNEGSKA (reference sequence).

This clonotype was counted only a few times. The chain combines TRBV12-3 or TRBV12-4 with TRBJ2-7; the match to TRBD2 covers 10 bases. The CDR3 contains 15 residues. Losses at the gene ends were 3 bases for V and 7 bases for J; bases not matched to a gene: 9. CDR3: CASSLGLAIVEEQYF. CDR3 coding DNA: TGTGCCAGCAGTTTGGGACTAGCGATTGTAGAGGAGCAGTACTTC.

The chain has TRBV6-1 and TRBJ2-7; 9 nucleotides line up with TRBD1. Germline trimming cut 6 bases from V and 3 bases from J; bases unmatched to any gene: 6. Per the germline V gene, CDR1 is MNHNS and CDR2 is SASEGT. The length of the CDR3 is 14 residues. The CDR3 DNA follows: TGTGCCAGCAGGGCGGACAGGGGAGGCTACGAGCAGTACTTC. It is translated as CASRADRGGYEQYF.

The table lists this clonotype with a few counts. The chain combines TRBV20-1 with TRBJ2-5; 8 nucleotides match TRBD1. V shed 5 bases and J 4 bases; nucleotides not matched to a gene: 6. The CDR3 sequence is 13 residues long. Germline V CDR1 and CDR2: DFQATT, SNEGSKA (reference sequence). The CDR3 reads CSADQGALETQYF. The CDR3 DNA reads TGCAGTGCTGACCAGGGGGCATTAGAGACCCAGTACTTC.

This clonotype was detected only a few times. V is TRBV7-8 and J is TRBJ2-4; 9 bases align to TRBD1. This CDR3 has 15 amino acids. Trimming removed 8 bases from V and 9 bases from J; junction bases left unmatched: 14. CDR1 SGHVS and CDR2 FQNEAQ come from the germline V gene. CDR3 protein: CASARDRVEGGIQYF. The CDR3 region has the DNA TGTGCCAGCGCCAGGGACAGGGTGGAGGGCGGCATTCAGTACTTC.